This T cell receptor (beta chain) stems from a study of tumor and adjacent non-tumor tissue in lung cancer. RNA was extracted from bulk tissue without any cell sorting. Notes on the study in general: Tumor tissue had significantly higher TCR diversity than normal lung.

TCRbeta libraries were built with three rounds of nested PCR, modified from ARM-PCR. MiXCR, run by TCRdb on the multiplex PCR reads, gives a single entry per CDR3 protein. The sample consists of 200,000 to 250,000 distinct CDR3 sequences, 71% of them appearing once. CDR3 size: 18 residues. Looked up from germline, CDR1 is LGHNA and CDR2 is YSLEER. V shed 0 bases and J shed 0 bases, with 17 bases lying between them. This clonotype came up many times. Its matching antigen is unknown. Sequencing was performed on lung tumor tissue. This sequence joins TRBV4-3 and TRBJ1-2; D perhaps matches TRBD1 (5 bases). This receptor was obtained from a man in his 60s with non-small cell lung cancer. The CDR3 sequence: CASSQDRDPLVPNYGYTF. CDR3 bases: TGCGCCAGCAGCCAAGACCGGGACCCTCTTGTCCCTAACTATGGCTACACCTTC.